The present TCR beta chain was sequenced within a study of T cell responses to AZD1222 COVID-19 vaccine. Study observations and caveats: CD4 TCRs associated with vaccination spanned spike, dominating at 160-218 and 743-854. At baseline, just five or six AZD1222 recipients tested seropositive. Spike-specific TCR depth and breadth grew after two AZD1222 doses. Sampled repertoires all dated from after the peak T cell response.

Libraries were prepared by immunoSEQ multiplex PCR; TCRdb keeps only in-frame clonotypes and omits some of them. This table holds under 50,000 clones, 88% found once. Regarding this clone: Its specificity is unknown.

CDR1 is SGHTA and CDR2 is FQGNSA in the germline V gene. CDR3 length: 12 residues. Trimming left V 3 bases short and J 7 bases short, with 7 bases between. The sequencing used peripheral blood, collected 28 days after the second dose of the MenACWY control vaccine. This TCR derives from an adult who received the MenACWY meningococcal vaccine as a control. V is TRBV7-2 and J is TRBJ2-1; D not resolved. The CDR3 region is CASSFSRNEQFF. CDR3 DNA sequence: TGTGCCAGCAGCTTCTCCAGGAATGAGCAGTTCTTC.